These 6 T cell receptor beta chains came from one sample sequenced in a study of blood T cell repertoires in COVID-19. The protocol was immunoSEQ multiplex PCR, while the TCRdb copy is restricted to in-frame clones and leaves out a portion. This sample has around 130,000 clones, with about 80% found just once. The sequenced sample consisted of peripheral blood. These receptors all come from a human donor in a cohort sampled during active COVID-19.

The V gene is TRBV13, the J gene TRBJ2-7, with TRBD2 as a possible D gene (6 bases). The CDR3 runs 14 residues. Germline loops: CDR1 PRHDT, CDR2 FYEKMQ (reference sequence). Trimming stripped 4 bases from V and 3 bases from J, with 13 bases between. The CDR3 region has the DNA TGTGCCAGCAGCTCTTCTGGGGGACTCTACGAGCAGTACTTC. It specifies CASSSSGGLYEQYF.

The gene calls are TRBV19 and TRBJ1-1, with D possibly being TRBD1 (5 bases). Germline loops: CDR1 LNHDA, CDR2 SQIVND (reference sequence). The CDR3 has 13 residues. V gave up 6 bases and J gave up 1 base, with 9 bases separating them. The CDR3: CASSEQANTEAFF. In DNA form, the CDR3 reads TGTGCCAGTAGCGAACAGGCGAACACTGAAGCTTTCTTT.

CDR3 nucleotides: TGTGCCAGCACATTCCAGGGGTGGACGCAGTATTTT. It translates to CASTFQGWTQYF. The chain recombines TRBV28 with TRBJ2-3; maybe TRBD1 (6 bases). V shed 7 bases and J shed 9 bases, with 14 bases lying between them. This CDR3 spans 12 amino acids. Germline loops: CDR1 MDHEN, CDR2 SYDVKM. Combining the CDR3 with reference TRBV28 and TRBJ2-3 gives the whole variable domain DVKVTQSSRYLVKRTGEKVFLECVQDMDHENMFWYRQDPGLGLRLIYFSYDVKMKEKGDIPEGYSVSREKKERFSLILESASTNQTSMYLCASTFQGWTQYFGPGTRLTVL.

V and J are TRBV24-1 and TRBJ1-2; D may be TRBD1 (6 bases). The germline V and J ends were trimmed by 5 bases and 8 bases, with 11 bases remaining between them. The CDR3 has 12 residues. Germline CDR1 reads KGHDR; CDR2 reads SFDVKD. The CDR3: CATSAGVHGYTF. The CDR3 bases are TGTGCCACCAGTGCAGGGGTACACGGCTACACCTTC.

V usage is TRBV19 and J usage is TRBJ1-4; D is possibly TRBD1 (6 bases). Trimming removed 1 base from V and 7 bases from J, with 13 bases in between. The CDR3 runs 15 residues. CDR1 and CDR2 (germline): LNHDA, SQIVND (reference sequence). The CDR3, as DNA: TGTGCCAGTAGTATAGGCGGACAGTTAACTGAAAAACTGTTTTTT. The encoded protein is CASSIGGQLTEKLFF.

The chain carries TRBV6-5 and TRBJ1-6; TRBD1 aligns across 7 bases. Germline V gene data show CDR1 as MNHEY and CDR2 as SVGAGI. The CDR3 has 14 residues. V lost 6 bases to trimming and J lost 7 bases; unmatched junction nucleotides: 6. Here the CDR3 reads CASRFRDSNSPLHF. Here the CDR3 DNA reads TGTGCCAGCAGGTTCCGGGACAGCAATTCACCCCTCCACTTT.